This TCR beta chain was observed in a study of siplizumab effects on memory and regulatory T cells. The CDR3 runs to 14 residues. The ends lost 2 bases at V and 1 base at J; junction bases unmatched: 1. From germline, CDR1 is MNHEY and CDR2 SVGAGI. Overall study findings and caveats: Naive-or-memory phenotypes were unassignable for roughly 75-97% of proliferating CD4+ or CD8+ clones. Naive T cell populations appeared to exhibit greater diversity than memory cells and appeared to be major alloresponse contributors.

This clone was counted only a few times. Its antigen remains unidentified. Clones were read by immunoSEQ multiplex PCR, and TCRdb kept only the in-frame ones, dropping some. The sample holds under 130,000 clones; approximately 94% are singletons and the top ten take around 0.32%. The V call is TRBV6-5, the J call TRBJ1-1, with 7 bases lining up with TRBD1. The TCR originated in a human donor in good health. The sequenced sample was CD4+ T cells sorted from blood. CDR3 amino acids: CASSYGTANTEAFF. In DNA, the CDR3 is TGTGCCAGCAGTTACGGGACAGCGAACACTGAAGCTTTCTTT.